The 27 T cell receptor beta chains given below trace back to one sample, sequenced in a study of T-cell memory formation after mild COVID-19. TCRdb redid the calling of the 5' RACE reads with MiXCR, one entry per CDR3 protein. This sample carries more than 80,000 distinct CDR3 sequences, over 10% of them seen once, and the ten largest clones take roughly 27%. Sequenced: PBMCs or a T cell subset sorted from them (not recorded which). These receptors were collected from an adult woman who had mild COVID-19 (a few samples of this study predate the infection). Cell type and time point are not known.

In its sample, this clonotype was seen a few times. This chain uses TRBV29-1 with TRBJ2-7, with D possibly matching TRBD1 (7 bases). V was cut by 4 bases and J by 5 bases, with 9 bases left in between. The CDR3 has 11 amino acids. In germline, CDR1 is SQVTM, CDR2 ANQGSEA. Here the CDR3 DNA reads TGCAGCGTTGGCGGGACAGACGAGCAGTACTTC. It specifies CSVGGTDEQYF.

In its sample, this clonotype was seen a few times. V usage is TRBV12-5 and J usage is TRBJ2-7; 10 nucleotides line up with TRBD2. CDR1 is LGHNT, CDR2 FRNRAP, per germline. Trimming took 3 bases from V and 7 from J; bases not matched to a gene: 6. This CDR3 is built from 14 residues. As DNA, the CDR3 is TGTGCTAGTGGTTTTGATAGCGGGAGGAGGGAGCAGTACTTC. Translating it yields CASGFDSGRREQYF.

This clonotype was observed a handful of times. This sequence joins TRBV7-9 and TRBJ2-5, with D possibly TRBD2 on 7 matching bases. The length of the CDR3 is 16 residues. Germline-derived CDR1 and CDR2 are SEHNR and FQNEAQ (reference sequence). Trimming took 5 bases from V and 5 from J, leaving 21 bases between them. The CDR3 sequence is CASSVAQGREQETQYF. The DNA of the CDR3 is TGTGCCAGCAGCGTTGCTCAGGGGCGGGAGCAGGAGACCCAGTACTTC.

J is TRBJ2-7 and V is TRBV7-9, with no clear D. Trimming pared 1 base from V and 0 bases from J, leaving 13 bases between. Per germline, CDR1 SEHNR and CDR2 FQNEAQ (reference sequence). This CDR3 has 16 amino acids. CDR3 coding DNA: TGTGCCAGCAGCTTAGATTGGTCCGCTGTCTCCTACGAGCAGTACTTC. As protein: CASSLDWSAVSYEQYF.

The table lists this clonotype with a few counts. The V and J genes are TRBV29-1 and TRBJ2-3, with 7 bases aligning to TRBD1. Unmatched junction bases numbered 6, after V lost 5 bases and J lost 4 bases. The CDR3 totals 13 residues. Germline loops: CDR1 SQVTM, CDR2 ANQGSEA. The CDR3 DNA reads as TGCAGCGTTTCGCACCAGGGGGCAGATACGCAGTATTTT. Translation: CSVSHQGADTQYF.

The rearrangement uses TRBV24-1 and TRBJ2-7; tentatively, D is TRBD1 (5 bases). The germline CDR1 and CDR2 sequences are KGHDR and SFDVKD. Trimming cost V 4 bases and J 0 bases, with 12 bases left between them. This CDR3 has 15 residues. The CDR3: CATSDRQGSSYEQYF. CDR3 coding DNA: TGTGCCACCAGTGACCGCCAGGGAAGCTCCTACGAGCAGTACTTC.

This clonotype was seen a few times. DNA of the CDR3: TGTGCCAGCAGCCGGCAGACCCACACACCAATGAACACTGAAGCTTTCTTT. This gives the protein CASSRQTHTPMNTEAFF. The rearrangement links TRBV7-9 to TRBJ1-1, with D uncertain. V lost 5 bases to trimming and J lost 0 bases, with 19 bases between them. Germline-derived CDR1 and CDR2 are SEHNR and FQNEAQ (reference sequence). This CDR3 is 17 amino acids long.

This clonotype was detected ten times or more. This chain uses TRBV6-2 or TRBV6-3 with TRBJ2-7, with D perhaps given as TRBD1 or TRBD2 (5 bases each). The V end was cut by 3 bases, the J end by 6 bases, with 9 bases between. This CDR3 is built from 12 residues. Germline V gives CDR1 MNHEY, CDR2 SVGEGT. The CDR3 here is CASSYAGAEQYF. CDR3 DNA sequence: TGTGCCAGCAGTTATGCCGGGGCCGAGCAGTACTTC.

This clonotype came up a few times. The CDR3 DNA reads TGTGCCAGCAGTTTAGGGGGGGAAGGCACTGAAGCTTTCTTT. Translation gives CASSLGGEGTEAFF. The V call is TRBV27, the J call TRBJ1-1; a weak D match, TRBD1 (5 bases). The V gene's germline CDR1 is MNHEY and CDR2 SMNVEV (reference sequence). The CDR3 spans 14 residues. V gave up 2 bases and J gave up 4 bases, with 11 bases separating them.

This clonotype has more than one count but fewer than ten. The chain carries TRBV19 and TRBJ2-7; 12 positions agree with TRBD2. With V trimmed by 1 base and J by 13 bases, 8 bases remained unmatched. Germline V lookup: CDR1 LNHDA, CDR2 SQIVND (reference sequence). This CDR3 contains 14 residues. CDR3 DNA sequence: TGTGCCAGTAGTATAGGGACTAGCGGGAACAATGTCTACTTC. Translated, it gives CASSIGTSGNNVYF.

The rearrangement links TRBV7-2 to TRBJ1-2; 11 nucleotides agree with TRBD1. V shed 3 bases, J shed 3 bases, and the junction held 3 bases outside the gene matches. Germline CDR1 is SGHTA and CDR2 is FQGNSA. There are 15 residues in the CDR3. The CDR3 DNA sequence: TGTGCCAGCAGCTTCGGACAGGGGGCATACTATGGCTACACCTTC. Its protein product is CASSFGQGAYYGYTF.

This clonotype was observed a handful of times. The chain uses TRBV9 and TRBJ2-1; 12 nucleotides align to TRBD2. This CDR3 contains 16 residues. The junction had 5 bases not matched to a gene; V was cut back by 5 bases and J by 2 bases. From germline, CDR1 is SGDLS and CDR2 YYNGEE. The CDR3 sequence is CASSLGLAGTYNEQFF. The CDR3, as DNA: TGTGCCAGCAGTCTAGGACTAGCGGGAACCTACAATGAGCAGTTCTTC.

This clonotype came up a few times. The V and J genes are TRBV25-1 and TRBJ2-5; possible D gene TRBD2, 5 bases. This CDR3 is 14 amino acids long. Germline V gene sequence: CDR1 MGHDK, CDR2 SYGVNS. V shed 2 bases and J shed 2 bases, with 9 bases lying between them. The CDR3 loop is CASSEQLAQETQYF. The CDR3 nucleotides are TGTGCCAGCAGTGAACAGCTAGCACAAGAGACCCAGTACTTC. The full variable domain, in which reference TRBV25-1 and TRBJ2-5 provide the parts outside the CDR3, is EADIYQTPRYLVIGTGKKITLECSQTMGHDKMYWYQQDPGMELHLIHYSYGVNSTEKGDLSSESTVSRIRTEHFPLTLESARPSHTSQYLCASSEQLAQETQYFGPGTRLLVL.

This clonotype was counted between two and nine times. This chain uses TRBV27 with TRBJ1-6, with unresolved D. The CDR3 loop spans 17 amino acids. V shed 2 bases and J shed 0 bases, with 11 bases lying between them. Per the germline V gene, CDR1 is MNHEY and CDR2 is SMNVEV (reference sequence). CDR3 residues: CASSLGRNYSYNSPLHF. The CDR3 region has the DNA TGTGCCAGCAGTTTAGGACGGAACTACTCCTATAATTCACCCCTCCACTTT.

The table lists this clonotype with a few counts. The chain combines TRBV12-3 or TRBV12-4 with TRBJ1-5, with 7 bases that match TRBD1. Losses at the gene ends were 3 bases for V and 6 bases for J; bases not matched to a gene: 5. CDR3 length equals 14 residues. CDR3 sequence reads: CASSLTGRGQPQHF. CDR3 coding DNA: TGTGCCAGCAGTTTGACAGGGAGAGGTCAGCCCCAGCATTTT.

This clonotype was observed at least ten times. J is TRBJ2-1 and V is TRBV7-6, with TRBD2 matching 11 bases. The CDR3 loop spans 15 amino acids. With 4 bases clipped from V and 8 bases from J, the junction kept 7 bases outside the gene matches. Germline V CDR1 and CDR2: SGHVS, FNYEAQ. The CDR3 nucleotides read TGTGCCAGCAGCTCACCGACTAGCGGGACCCATGAGCAGTTCTTC. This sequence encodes CASSSPTSGTHEQFF.

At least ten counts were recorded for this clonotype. The chain's CDR3 is CASSLTSEQETQYF. In DNA, the CDR3 is TGTGCCAGCTCACTCACTAGCGAGCAAGAGACCCAGTACTTC. This chain uses TRBV18 with TRBJ2-5; TRBD2 matches at 7 bases. Unmatched junction bases numbered 4, after V lost 4 bases and J lost 2 bases. The germline gives CDR1 KGHSH, CDR2 LQKENI. This CDR3 spans 14 amino acids.

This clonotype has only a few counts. The CDR3 sequence is CASSLDYGGSTDTQYF. The CDR3 bases are TGTGCCAGCAGCTTAGATTACGGGGGAAGCACAGATACGCAGTATTTT. The rearrangement uses TRBV7-2 and TRBJ2-3; D might be TRBD2 (6 bases). The CDR3 runs 16 residues. Germline-derived CDR1 and CDR2 are SGHTA and FQGNSA. V was trimmed by 1 base and J by 0 bases, leaving 11 bases between them. Combining the CDR3 with reference TRBV7-2 and TRBJ2-3 gives the whole variable domain GAGVSQSPSNKVTEKGKDVELRCDPISGHTALYWYRQSLGQGLEFLIYFQGNSAPDKSGLPSDRFSAERTGGSVSTLTIQRTQQEDSAVYLCASSLDYGGSTDTQYFGPGTRLTVL.

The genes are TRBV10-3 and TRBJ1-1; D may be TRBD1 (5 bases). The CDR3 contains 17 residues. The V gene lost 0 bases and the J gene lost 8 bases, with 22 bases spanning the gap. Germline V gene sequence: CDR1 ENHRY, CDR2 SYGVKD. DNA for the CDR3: TGTGCCATCAGTGAGTCGTGGGGGAGCCCGGGACCAGGGGAAGCTTTCTTT. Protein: CAISESWGSPGPGEAFF.

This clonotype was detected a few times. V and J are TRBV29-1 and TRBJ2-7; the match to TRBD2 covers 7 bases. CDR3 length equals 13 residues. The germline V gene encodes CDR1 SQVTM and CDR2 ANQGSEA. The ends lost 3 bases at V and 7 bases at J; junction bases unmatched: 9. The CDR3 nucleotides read TGCAGCGTTGACCCGGGAGGAGTCGAAGAGCAGTACTTC. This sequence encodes CSVDPGGVEEQYF.

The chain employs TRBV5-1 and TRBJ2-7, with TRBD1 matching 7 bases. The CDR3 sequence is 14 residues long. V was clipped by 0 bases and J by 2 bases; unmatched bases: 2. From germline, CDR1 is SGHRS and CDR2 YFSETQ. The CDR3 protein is CASSLAGTAYEQYF. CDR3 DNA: TGCGCCAGCAGCTTGGCCGGGACAGCCTACGAGCAGTACTTC.

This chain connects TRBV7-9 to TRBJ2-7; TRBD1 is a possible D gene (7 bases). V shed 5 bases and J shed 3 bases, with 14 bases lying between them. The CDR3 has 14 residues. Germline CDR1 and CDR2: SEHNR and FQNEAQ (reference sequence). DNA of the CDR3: TGTGCCAGCAGCGCGCGGGACAGCCTCTACGAGCAGTACTTC. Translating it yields CASSARDSLYEQYF. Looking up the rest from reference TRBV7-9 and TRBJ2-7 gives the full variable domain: DTGVSQNPRHKITKRGQNVTFRCDPISEHNRLYWYRQTLGQGPEFLTYFQNEAQLEKSRLLSDRFSAERPKGSFSTLEIQRTEQGDSAMYLCASSARDSLYEQYFGPGTRLTVT.

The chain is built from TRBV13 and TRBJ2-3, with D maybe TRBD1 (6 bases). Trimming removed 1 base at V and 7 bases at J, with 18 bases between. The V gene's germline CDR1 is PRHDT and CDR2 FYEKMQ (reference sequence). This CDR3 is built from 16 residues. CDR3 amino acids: CASSLVRQAEGNTQYF. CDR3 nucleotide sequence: TGTGCCAGCAGCTTAGTCCGACAGGCCGAGGGAAATACGCAGTATTTT.

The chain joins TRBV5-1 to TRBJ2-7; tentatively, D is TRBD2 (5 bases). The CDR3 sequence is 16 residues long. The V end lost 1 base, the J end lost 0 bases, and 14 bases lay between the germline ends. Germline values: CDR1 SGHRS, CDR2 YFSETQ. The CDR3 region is CASSLSNVEGSYEQYF. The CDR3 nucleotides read TGCGCCAGCAGCTTGTCGAACGTTGAGGGCTCCTACGAGCAGTACTTC.

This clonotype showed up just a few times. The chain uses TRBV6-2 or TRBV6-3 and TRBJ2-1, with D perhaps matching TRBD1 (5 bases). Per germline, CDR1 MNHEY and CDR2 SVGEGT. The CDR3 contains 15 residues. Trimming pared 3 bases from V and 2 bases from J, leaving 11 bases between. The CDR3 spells CASSYSAGPYNEQFF. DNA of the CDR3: TGTGCCAGCAGTTATTCGGCAGGGCCCTACAATGAGCAGTTCTTC.

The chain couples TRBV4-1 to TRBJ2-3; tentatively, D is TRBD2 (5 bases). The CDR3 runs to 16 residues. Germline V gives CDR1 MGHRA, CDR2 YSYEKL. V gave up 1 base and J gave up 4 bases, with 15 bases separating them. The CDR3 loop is CASSQVRGLEADTQYF. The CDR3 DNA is TGCGCCAGCAGCCAAGTTAGAGGGTTGGAGGCAGATACGCAGTATTTT.

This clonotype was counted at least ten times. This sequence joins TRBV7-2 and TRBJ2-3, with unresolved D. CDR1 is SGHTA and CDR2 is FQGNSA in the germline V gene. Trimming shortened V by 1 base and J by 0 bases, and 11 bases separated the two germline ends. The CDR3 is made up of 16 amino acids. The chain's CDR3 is CASSLVTEISTDTQYF. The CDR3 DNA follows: TGTGCCAGCAGCTTAGTAACTGAGATTAGCACAGATACGCAGTATTTT.